The rows below give T cell receptor beta chains drawn from one sample of a study of identical twins. One entry per CDR3 protein results from TCRdb running MiXCR on the 5' RACE reads. Of roughly 480,000 distinct CDR3 sequences listed, roughly a quarter are singletons. The same sample was also used in a study of T cells expressing NK-cell markers.

Sequencing was done on a sample of CD4+ T cells sorted from blood. These receptors were obtained from a woman younger than 30 in good health. Both conserved end residues are part of each CDR3. The order of the fields is clone size, D gene, J gene, V gene, CDR3 protein, CDR3 DNA. A D gene is named only where the DNA matches it firmly. Rows may omit the clone size; those that give it use once, few, many or a size class.

NA TRBD2 TRBJ2-3 TRBV18 CASSPIGGRAYSVFRTQYF TGTGCCAGCTCACCAATTGGTGGGAGGGCCTACTCGGTCTTCCGGACGCAGTATTTT
NA NA TRBJ1-1 TRBV6-2/TRBV6-3 CASSYRGSGEAFF TGTGCCAGCAGTTACAGAGGGAGTGGAGAAGCTTTCTTT
NA NA TRBJ1-6 TRBV7-6 CASSQPGNNSPLHF TGTGCCAGCAGCCAACCAGGGAATAATTCACCCCTCCACTTT
NA TRBD1 TRBJ2-2 TRBV5-4 CASSLPGQRNTGELFF TGTGCCAGCAGCTTACCGGGACAGAGGAACACCGGGGAGCTGTTTTTT
few TRBD1 TRBJ1-2 TRBV5-4 CASSSWTGRYTF TGTGCCAGCAGCTCCTGGACAGGGCGCTACACCTTC
NA NA TRBJ1-1 TRBV3-1 CASSHGRVEAFF TGTGCCAGCAGCCATGGGAGAGTAGAAGCTTTCTTT
few NA TRBJ2-1 TRBV6-6 CAIPPGPREQFF TGTGCCATCCCACCGGGGCCCAGGGAGCAGTTCTTC
few NA TRBJ1-2 TRBV5-1 CASKDNTDGYGYTF TGCGCCAGCAAGGATAACACGGATGGATATGGCTACACCTTC
few TRBD2 TRBJ2-7 TRBV7-2 CASSFGGGWGSEQYF TGTGCCAGCAGCTTTGGGGGAGGGTGGGGTTCCGAGCAGTACTTC
few NA TRBJ2-1 TRBV6-1 CASWPAPRNEQFF TGTGCCAGCTGGCCGGCCCCAAGGAATGAGCAGTTCTTC
NA TRBD2 TRBJ2-3 TRBV20-1 CSAISGGEIYTQYF TGCAGTGCCATTAGCGGGGGGGAGATCTATACGCAGTATTTT
many NA TRBJ2-7 TRBV7-6 CASSWGSSYEQYF TGTGCCAGCAGCTGGGGGAGCTCCTACGAGCAGTACTTC
NA NA TRBJ2-5 TRBV9 CASSVGGHEETQYF TGTGCCAGCAGCGTAGGAGGGCATGAGGAGACCCAGTACTTC
few NA TRBJ2-7 TRBV4-3 CASSQESGTEQYF TGCGCCAGCAGCCAAGAGTCAGGAACCGAGCAGTACTTC
few NA TRBJ2-3 TRBV5-1 CASSNPQGLADTQYF TGCGCCAGTTCAAACCCTCAGGGACTTGCAGATACGCAGTATTTT
NA NA TRBJ1-2 TRBV20-1 CSAADRVNFYGYTF TGCAGTGCTGCCGACCGGGTCAACTTCTATGGCTACACCTTC
NA TRBD2 TRBJ2-2 TRBV5-1 CASSFGTRTNTGELFF TGCGCCAGCAGCTTCGGGACTAGGACCAACACCGGGGAGCTGTTTTTT
few NA TRBJ2-7 TRBV12-3/TRBV12-4 CASSSEGPYEQYF TGTGCCAGCAGTTCCGAGGGTCCCTACGAGCAGTACTTC
few NA TRBJ1-1 TRBV2 CASIAGALRTEAFF TGTGCCAGCATTGCGGGGGCGTTAAGAACTGAAGCTTTCTTT
few TRBD1 TRBJ1-1 TRBV12-3/TRBV12-4 CAFSFQGNTGGSGTEAFF TGTGCCTTCAGTTTTCAGGGGAACACAGGGGGCAGCGGGACTGAAGCTTTCTTT
many NA TRBJ1-2 TRBV10-3 CAITGDSGSHGYTF TGTGCCATCACCGGGGATTCGGGAAGCCATGGCTACACCTTC
few NA TRBJ2-3 TRBV20-1 CSARDGADPTDTQYF TGCAGTGCTAGAGATGGGGCAGACCCCACAGATACGCAGTATTTT